These 10 T cell receptor beta chains share one sample of origin, sequenced in a study of blood T cell repertoires in COVID-19. Libraries were prepared by immunoSEQ multiplex PCR; TCRdb keeps only in-frame clonotypes and omits some of them. Seen here are about 300,000 clones, around 91% observed once, and the top ten hold approximately 4%. Sequenced sample: PBMCs or T cells enriched from blood (not recorded which). Receptor source: a woman between 18 and 30 years old with acute COVID-19.

The J gene is TRBJ1-6, the V gene TRBV28, with 7 nucleotides matching TRBD1. V was pared by 7 bases and J by 10 bases, with 10 bases of the junction left unmatched. Germline loops: CDR1 MDHEN, CDR2 SYDVKM. The CDR3 spans 14 residues. DNA of the CDR3: TGTGCCAGCACCATACAGGGGCCGGGGTCACCCCTCCACTTT. Amino acids: CASTIQGPGSPLHF.

The J gene is TRBJ2-7, the V gene TRBV7-6, with TRBD2 identical over 11 bases. The CDR3 is made up of 15 amino acids. Germline CDR1 and CDR2: SGHVS and FNYEAQ. The ends lost 2 bases at V and 3 bases at J; junction bases unmatched: 3. CDR3 sequence reads: CASSLKLAGDYEQYF. As DNA, the CDR3 is TGTGCCAGCAGCTTAAAACTAGCGGGAGACTACGAGCAGTACTTC.

The chain recombines TRBV9 with TRBJ2-7; D not resolved. This CDR3 comprises 12 residues. The germline gives CDR1 SGDLS, CDR2 YYNGEE. Trimming pared 2 bases from V and 1 base from J, leaving 4 bases between. DNA of the CDR3: TGTGCCAGCAGCGTCGGGTCCTACGAGCAGTACTTC. Its translation is CASSVGSYEQYF.

This clone is a singleton in its sample. The DNA for the CDR3 is TGCGCCAGCAGCTTAGACAGGGGGCGGACTGAAGCTTTCTTT. Encoded protein: CASSLDRGRTEAFF. The chain recombines TRBV5-1 with TRBJ1-1, with 10 bases fitting TRBD1. Germline V gene data show CDR1 as SGHRS and CDR2 as YFSETQ. J lost 5 bases, V lost 2 bases, and 3 bases had no gene match. This CDR3 has 14 amino acids.

The chain's CDR3 is CASSPETSGTYEQYF. CDR3 in DNA: TGTGCCAGCAGCCCGGAGACTAGCGGGACCTACGAGCAGTACTTC. The chain employs TRBV4-2 and TRBJ2-7; 11 bases are a match to TRBD2. The CDR3 totals 15 residues. The germline gives CDR1 LGHNA, CDR2 YNFKEQ. Trimming at V came to 4 bases and at J to 2 bases, leaving 4 bases not matched to a gene.

The DNA of the CDR3 is TGTGCCAGCAGCCCACTGGGACAGGGCAGCTCCTACGAGCAGTACTTC. Its translation: CASSPLGQGSSYEQYF. The chain combines TRBV11-1 with TRBJ2-7; 9 bases match TRBD1. This CDR3 contains 16 residues. V gave up 5 bases and J gave up 0 bases; unmatched junction bases: 8. CDR1 SGHAT and CDR2 FQDESV come from the germline V gene (reference sequence).

This clone was observed a few times. This rearrangement joins TRBV7-3 to TRBJ2-1; 8 bases match TRBD1. This CDR3 is 14 amino acids long. The germline gives CDR1 SGHTA, CDR2 FQGTGA. V lost 4 bases and J lost 7; bases outside the gene matches: 6. The DNA for the CDR3 is TGTGCCAGCAGCTCCGACAGGGGAGCAAATGAGCAGTTCTTC. This encodes CASSSDRGANEQFF.

This sequence joins TRBV5-6 and TRBJ1-6; 9 bases agree with TRBD1. The length of the CDR3 is 16 residues. V lost 4 bases to trimming and J lost 6 bases; unmatched junction nucleotides: 8. Germline V gene sequence: CDR1 SGHDT, CDR2 YYEEEE. CDR3 in DNA: TGTGCCAGCAGCCTCGGGACAGGGTCGGGTAATTCACCCCTCCACTTT. Protein sequence: CASSLGTGSGNSPLHF.

J is TRBJ1-4 and V is TRBV5-4; 7 nucleotides agree with TRBD1. The V gene's germline CDR1 is SGHNT and CDR2 YYREEE (reference sequence). The CDR3 extends over 16 amino acids. Trimming cost V 4 bases and J 0 bases; bases outside gene matches: 6. The CDR3 region is CASSPGTASTNEKLFF. The CDR3 nucleotides are TGTGCCAGCAGCCCAGGGACAGCTTCAACTAATGAAAAACTGTTTTTT. The full variable domain, rest sourced from reference TRBV5-4 and TRBJ1-4, is ETGVTQSPTHLIKTRGQQVTLRCSSQSGHNTVSWYQQALGQGPQFIFQYYREEENGRGNFPPRFSGLQFPNYSSELNVNALELDDSALYLCASSPGTASTNEKLFFGSGTQLSVL.

J is TRBJ1-4 and V is TRBV27; D gene unclear. This CDR3 is 16 amino acids long. Trimming pared 8 bases from V and 4 bases from J, leaving 20 bases between. Germline CDR1 MNHEY, CDR2 SMNVEV (reference sequence). The CDR3 reads CASPPRPPSFNEKLFF. The CDR3 coding sequence is TGTGCCAGCCCCCCGAGGCCCCCTTCCTTTAATGAAAAACTGTTTTTT.